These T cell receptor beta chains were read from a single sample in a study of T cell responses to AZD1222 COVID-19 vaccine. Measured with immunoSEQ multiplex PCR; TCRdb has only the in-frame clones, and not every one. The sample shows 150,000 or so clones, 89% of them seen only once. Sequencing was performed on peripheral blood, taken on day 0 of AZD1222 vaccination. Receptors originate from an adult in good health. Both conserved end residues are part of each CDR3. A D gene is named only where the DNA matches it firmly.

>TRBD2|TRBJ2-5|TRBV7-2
CASSLGVLAGGETQYF
TGTGCCAGCAGCTTGGGAGTCCTAGCGGGGGGAGAGACCCAGTACTTC
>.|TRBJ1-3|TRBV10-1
CASTPGNSGNTIYF
TGCGCCAGCACCCCGGGGAACTCTGGAAACACCATATATTTT
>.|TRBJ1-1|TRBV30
CAWRTLSNTEAFF
TGTGCCTGGAGGACTCTCAGTAACACTGAAGCTTTCTTT
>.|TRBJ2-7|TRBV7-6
CASSSGGNEQYF
TGTGCCAGCAGCTCGGGCGGGAACGAGCAGTACTTC
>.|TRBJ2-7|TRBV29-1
CSGIGGVEQYF
TGCAGCGGGATAGGGGGAGTTGAGCAGTACTTC
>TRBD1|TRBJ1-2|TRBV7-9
CASTRQGARDGYTF
TGTGCCAGCACCCGACAGGGGGCGCGAGATGGCTACACCTTC
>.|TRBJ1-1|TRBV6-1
CASSEGMNTEAFF
TGTGCCAGCAGTGAGGGGATGAACACTGAAGCTTTCTTT
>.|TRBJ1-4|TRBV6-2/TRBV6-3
CASSHQYGSEKLFF
TGTGCCAGCAGCCACCAATACGGTTCCGAAAAACTGTTTTTT
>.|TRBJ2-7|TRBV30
CAWSVKYEQYF
TGTGCCTGGAGTGTAAAGTACGAGCAGTACTTC
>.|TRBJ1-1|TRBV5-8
CASSFLGTEAFF
TGTGCCAGCAGCTTTCTTGGCACTGAAGCTTTCTTT
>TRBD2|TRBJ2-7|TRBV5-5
CASSAGLAGPYEQYF
TGTGCCAGCAGCGCGGGACTAGCGGGACCCTACGAGCAGTACTTC
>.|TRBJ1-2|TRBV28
CASSLRRGTHTF
TGTGCCAGCAGTTTAAGGAGGGGGACCCACACCTTC
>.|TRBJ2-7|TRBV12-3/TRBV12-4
CASSFDSSYEQYF
TGTGCCAGCAGTTTTGACAGCTCCTACGAGCAGTACTTC
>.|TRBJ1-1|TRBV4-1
CASSLGGGGFGTEAFF
TGCGCCAGCAGCCTGGGAGGTGGGGGCTTTGGGACTGAAGCTTTCTTT
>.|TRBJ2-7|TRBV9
CTSSVATSYRVNYEQYF
TGTACCAGCAGCGTAGCTACTTCATACCGGGTCAACTACGAGCAGTACTTC
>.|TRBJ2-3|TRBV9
CASSVAQISTDTQYF
TGTGCCAGCAGCGTAGCCCAGATAAGCACAGATACGCAGTATTTT
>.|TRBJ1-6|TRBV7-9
CASSPVGVNSPLHF
TGTGCCAGCAGCCCAGTAGGGGTTAATTCACCCCTCCACTTT
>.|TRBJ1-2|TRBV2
CASTEQGVYGYTF
TGTGCCAGCACAGAACAGGGTGTCTATGGCTACACCTTC
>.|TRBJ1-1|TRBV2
CASRGNTEAFF
TGTGCCAGCAGGGGGAACACTGAAGCTTTCTTT
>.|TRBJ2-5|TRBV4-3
CASSQSRGAREAQYF
TGCGCCAGCAGCCAGTCCAGGGGGGCGCGGGAGGCCCAGTACTTC
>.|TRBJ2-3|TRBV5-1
CASSGLDYTDTQYF
TGCGCCAGCAGTGGTTTGGACTACACAGATACGCAGTATTTT
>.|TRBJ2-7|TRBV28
CASSSRWTQYF
TGTGCCAGCAGTTCGAGATGGACACAGTACTTC
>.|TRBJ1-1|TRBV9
CASSASLNTEAFF
TGTGCCAGCAGCGCCTCCTTGAACACTGAAGCTTTCTTT
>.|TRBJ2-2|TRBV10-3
CAISSNSSTGELFF
TGTGCCATCAGCTCAAACTCCTCTACCGGGGAGCTGTTTTTT